One sample yielded the 18 T cell receptor beta chains listed below, sequenced in a study of alternative splicing in chronic myeloid leukemia remission. Libraries were built from poly-A-enriched mRNA from roughly 1,000 ng total RNA. No DNA is given; TCRdb re-called the bulk RNA-seq reads and lists each CDR3 protein once. This table holds just over 350 distinct CDR3 sequences, 96% found once. Material: PBMCs. The receptors shown here come from a person aged 25 to 49 in good health.

The chain employs TRBV12-3 or TRBV12-4 and TRBJ1-1. The CDR3 has 11 amino acids. CDR3 in amino acids: CASSYRQEAFF.

The V call is TRBV27, the J call TRBJ1-5. The CDR3 contains 14 residues. From germline, CDR1 is MNHEY and CDR2 SMNVEV (reference sequence). CDR3 protein: CASSFTAGGQPQHF.

This chain uses TRBV20-1 with TRBJ2-6; TCRdb gives TRBD2 as the D gene, but with no DNA this cannot be confirmed. The CDR3 has 16 residues. Germline lookup yields CDR1 DFQATT and CDR2 SNEGSKA (reference sequence). CDR3: CSARDYIGSGANVLTF.

V and J are TRBV20-1 and TRBJ1-1. This CDR3 has 14 residues. Germline V lookup: CDR1 DFQATT, CDR2 SNEGSKA (reference sequence). The CDR3 region is CSARLGGLNTEAFF.

The J gene is TRBJ1-4, the V gene TRBV5-6; as DNA is missing, the TRBD1 call by TCRdb cannot be tested. The germline gives CDR1 SGHDT, CDR2 YYEEEE. The CDR3 covers 16 residues. The CDR3 protein is CASSIQGASTNEKLFF.

The chain joins TRBV19 to TRBJ1-1. CDR3 length equals 12 residues. Germline V CDR1 and CDR2: LNHDA, SQIVND (reference sequence). The CDR3 loop reads CASSLGNTEAFF.

This chain links TRBV7-9 with TRBJ1-1; TCRdb's assignment of TRBD1 cannot be checked, as there is no DNA. Germline V gene lookup returns CDR1 SEHNR and CDR2 FQNEAQ (reference sequence). CDR3 size: 15 residues. CDR3 amino acids: CASSSPRQGSTEAFF.

The chain is built from TRBV25/OR9-2 and TRBJ2-1; the D gene TCRdb calls, TRBD2, cannot be checked with no DNA. TRBV25/OR9-2 is termed a pseudogene. CDR3 length: 20 amino acids. The CDR3 region is CASSDGGGKTGPSRNNEQFF.

V usage is TRBV10-3 and J usage is TRBJ2-1; TCRdb reports TRBD2, a call that lacks DNA to check it against. Per the germline V gene, CDR1 is ENHRY and CDR2 is SYGVKD. The CDR3 runs to 13 residues. The CDR3 sequence is CAIKGGVKDEQFF.

V is TRBV10-3 and J is TRBJ2-3; the TCRdb call, TRBD2, lacks DNA for checking. The length of the CDR3 is 16 residues. Looked up from germline, CDR1 is ENHRY and CDR2 is SYGVKD. This chain's CDR3 is CAITRLAGDPPDTQYF.

The chain is built from TRBV28 and TRBJ2-1; TCRdb gives TRBD2 as the D gene, but with no DNA this cannot be confirmed. The CDR3 is made up of 19 amino acids. Germline V gene sequence: CDR1 MDHEN, CDR2 SYDVKM. CDR3 amino acids: CASTPISSWVPRSYNEQFF.

CDR3 sequence: CAWRREGARSRNTEAFF. This chain joins TRBV30 and TRBJ1-1. Germline-derived CDR1 and CDR2 are GTSNPN and SVGIG (reference sequence). The CDR3 contains 17 residues.

The chain is built from TRBV7-6 and TRBJ2-3; TCRdb's D call of TRBD2 is untestable without DNA. The CDR3 loop spans 18 amino acids. The germline CDR1 and CDR2 sequences are SGHVS and FNYEAQ. The CDR3 here is CASSLGTSGSLMADTQYF.

This clonotype was observed a single time. This chain links TRBV20/OR9-2 with TRBJ1-4. TRBV20/OR9-2 is filed as an ORF, its function uncertain. CDR3 length: 15 residues. The CDR3 protein is CSARDPYRANEKLFF.

This chain joins TRBV5-4 and TRBJ1-2; the D gene TCRdb calls, TRBD1, cannot be checked with no DNA. The CDR3 sequence is 15 residues long. The germline V gene has CDR1 SGHNT and CDR2 YYREEE (reference sequence). CDR3: CASSLPGQGDYGYTF.

This chain joins TRBV2 and TRBJ2-2; lacking DNA, the TRBD2 call made by TCRdb goes unchecked. The germline gives CDR1 SNHLY, CDR2 FYNNEI. The CDR3 loop spans 17 amino acids. CDR3 residues: CASSEEGLAGITGELFF.

V and J are TRBV29-1 and TRBJ1-1. The CDR3 sequence is 12 residues long. Looked up from germline, CDR1 is SQVTM and CDR2 is ANQGSEA. CDR3 region: CSVVRGNTEAFF.

The chain carries TRBV5-4 and TRBJ1-2. The V gene's germline CDR1 is SGHNT and CDR2 YYREEE (reference sequence). The CDR3 loop spans 14 amino acids. The CDR3 protein is CASSLFGTDYGYTF.